This TCR beta chain was captured by sequencing in a study of Ad26.COV2.S vaccination and SARS-CoV-2 variants. The study's findings and limits: Higher spike-specific TCR breadth was found in vaccine recipients than in placebo recipients.

Germline V CDR1 and CDR2: MNHEY, SVGAGI. The germline V and J ends were trimmed by 5 bases and 8 bases, with 7 bases remaining between them. The CDR3 contains 11 residues. This clone was counted a single time. Antigen unknown. The assay was immunoSEQ multiplex PCR, and TCRdb's table has in-frame clones only and misses some. The sample includes about 420,000 clones, 85% to 90% seen only once; the top ten take 3.6%. As to treatment: around 19 received Ad26.COV2.S at low or high dose, single or two shots; 5 received placebo; per-sample allocation not given. Sampling took place 63 days after the first vaccine or placebo injection. The study used a vaccine consisting of an Ad26 vector that expressed Wuhan-strain SARS-CoV-2 spike.

The sample was peripheral blood, taken in a trial of Ad26.COV2.S vaccine versus placebo. The chain couples TRBV6-5 to TRBJ2-1, with D unresolved. This clonotype was obtained from a person aged 18-65 years who received the Ad26.COV2.S COVID-19 vaccine or a placebo. The chain's CDR3 is CASSTDDEQFF. CDR3 bases: TGTGCCAGCAGTACCGACGATGAGCAGTTCTTC.